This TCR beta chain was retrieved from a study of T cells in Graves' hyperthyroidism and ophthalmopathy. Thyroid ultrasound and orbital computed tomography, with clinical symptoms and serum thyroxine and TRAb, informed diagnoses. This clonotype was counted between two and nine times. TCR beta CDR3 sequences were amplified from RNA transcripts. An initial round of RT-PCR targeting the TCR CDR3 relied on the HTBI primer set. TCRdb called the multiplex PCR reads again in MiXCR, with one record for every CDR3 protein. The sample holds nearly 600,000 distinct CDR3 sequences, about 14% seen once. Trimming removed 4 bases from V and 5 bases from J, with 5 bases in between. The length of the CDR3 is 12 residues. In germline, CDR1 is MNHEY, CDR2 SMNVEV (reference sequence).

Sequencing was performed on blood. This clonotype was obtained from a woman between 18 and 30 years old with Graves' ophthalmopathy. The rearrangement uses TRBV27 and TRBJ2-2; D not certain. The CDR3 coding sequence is TGTGCCAGCAGTTATGTGACCGGGGAGCTGTTTTTT. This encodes CASSYVTGELFF.